This entry lists 16 T cell receptor beta chains sequenced from one sample in a study of T cells after yellow fever vaccination. TCRdb redid the calling of the 5' RACE reads with MiXCR, one entry per CDR3 protein. The sample holds approximately 250,000 distinct CDR3 sequences, roughly 5.6% seen once. Sequenced here: CD4+ T cells sorted from PBMCs, sampled on the day of the yellow fever booster vaccination. These receptor sequences come from a young man who received the YFV17D yellow fever vaccine.

This clonotype was seen a handful of times. The V and J genes are TRBV2 and TRBJ2-7; D is tentatively TRBD1 or TRBD2 (6 bases each). The CDR3 runs 15 residues. The germline gives CDR1 SNHLY, CDR2 FYNNEI. Between the trimmed V and J ends, which lost 1 base and 6 bases, there was a span of 16 bases. The CDR3: CASSEVDRRAGEQYF. Written as DNA, the CDR3 is TGTGCCAGCAGTGAAGTTGACAGGAGGGCAGGCGAGCAGTACTTC.

This chain connects TRBV7-9 to TRBJ1-1, with a tentative D call TRBD1 (5 bases). The CDR3 extends over 13 amino acids. Germline assignment: CDR1 SEHNR and CDR2 FQNEAQ (reference sequence). The V end lost 1 base, the J end lost 11 bases, and 14 bases lay between the germline ends. CDR3 in DNA: TGTGCCAGCAGCTTAGAGGCAGGGATGGAGGCTTTCTTT. Translation gives CASSLEAGMEAFF. The whole variable domain, filled in from reference TRBV7-9 and TRBJ1-1, reads DTGVSQNPRHKITKRGQNVTFRCDPISEHNRLYWYRQTLGQGPEFLTYFQNEAQLEKSRLLSDRFSAERPKGSFSTLEIQRTEQGDSAMYLCASSLEAGMEAFFGQGTRLTVV.

This clonotype came up many times. J is TRBJ1-6 and V is TRBV4-2; unclear D gene. CDR1 is LGHNA, CDR2 YNFKEQ, per germline. Trimming stripped 4 bases from V and 3 bases from J, with 13 bases between. The CDR3 runs 16 residues. The CDR3 sequence: CASSPTTGGYNSPLHF. Written as DNA, the CDR3 is TGTGCCAGCAGCCCAACAACGGGAGGCTATAATTCACCCCTCCACTTT.

V and J are TRBV2 and TRBJ2-3; 8 bases are shared with TRBD2. V dropped 4 bases and J dropped 11; count of bases not matched to a gene: 8. Per the germline V gene, CDR1 is SNHLY and CDR2 is FYNNEI. The CDR3 covers 13 residues. The CDR3 bases are TGTGCCAGCAGTGTAACCAGCGGGGGTTGGCAGTATTTT. Residues: CASSVTSGGWQYF.

The chain uses TRBV4-3 and TRBJ1-4, with D possibly TRBD1 on 6 matching bases. There are 14 residues in the CDR3. Germline values: CDR1 LGHNA, CDR2 YSLEER. V was cut by 0 bases and J by 6 bases, with 8 bases left in between. CDR3 DNA sequence: TGCGCCAGCAGCCAAGATGAGGGGGATGAAAAACTGTTTTTT. This gives the protein CASSQDEGDEKLFF.

This sequence joins TRBV5-1 and TRBJ2-1; D perhaps matches TRBD2 (6 bases). CDR1 is SGHRS, CDR2 YFSETQ, per germline. The CDR3 is 14 residues long. V lost 2 bases to trimming and J lost 3 bases, with 9 bases between them. The DNA for the CDR3 is TGCGCCAGCAGCTTCGGGGACTTCTACAATGAGCAGTTCTTC. Its protein is CASSFGDFYNEQFF.

This chain uses TRBV4-1 with TRBJ1-3; 9 bases agree with TRBD1. CDR1 is MGHRA, CDR2 YSYEKL, per germline. CDR3 length equals 17 residues. Trimming at V came to 1 base and at J to 3 bases, leaving 7 bases not matched to a gene. The CDR3, as DNA: TGCGCCAGCAGCCAAGGGCCCGGGACAGGGAATGGAAACACCATATATTTT. Protein product: CASSQGPGTGNGNTIYF.

This clonotype was seen repeatedly, ten times or more. The genes are TRBV19 and TRBJ2-3; either TRBD1 or TRBD2 may fit D (5 bases each). V was pared by 7 bases and J by 2 bases, with 16 bases between. CDR1 is LNHDA and CDR2 is SQIVND in the germline V gene (reference sequence). This CDR3 comprises 15 residues. As DNA, the CDR3 is TGTGCCAGTACCCAGGGCCCCGGGAACACAGATACGCAGTATTTT. This codes for CASTQGPGNTDTQYF.

This clonotype was detected many times. The chain combines TRBV5-1 with TRBJ2-1, with 8 bases that match TRBD1. The CDR3 extends over 14 amino acids. Germline assignment: CDR1 SGHRS and CDR2 YFSETQ. J lost 8 bases, V lost 2 bases, and 6 bases had no gene match. CDR3 in amino acids: CASSFRQGPDEQFF. In DNA form, the CDR3 reads TGCGCCAGCAGCTTCCGACAGGGGCCTGATGAGCAGTTCTTC.

This clonotype was seen ten or more times. The rearrangement links TRBV12-3 or TRBV12-4 to TRBJ1-4; D gene uncertain. The CDR3 sequence is 13 residues long. Trimming cost V 9 bases and J 8 bases, with 16 bases left between them. The CDR3 nucleotides read TGTGCCAGTAAGGGCCAGGTTAAGGAAAAACTGTTTTTT. Amino acid sequence: CASKGQVKEKLFF.

This clonotype was recorded many times. This sequence joins TRBV7-9 and TRBJ2-3; D is unclear. The CDR3 is 16 residues long. CDR1 and CDR2 (germline): SEHNR, FQNEAQ (reference sequence). Trimming pared 0 bases from V and 0 bases from J, leaving 10 bases between. This CDR3 reads CASSLARSESTDTQYF. CDR3 nucleotide sequence: TGTGCCAGCAGCTTAGCGCGGTCGGAAAGCACAGATACGCAGTATTTT.

This clonotype has just a few counts. The chain recombines TRBV5-6 with TRBJ2-2, with 12 bases aligning to TRBD2. Trimming cost V 3 bases and J 9 bases; bases outside gene matches: 9. This CDR3 is built from 16 residues. CDR1 and CDR2 from the germline V gene are SGHDT and YYEEEE. The chain's CDR3 is CASSSAGLAGRRELFF. CDR3 nucleotide sequence: TGTGCCAGCAGCTCGGCGGGACTAGCGGGTAGAAGGGAGCTGTTTTTT.

This clonotype was observed a handful of times. The chain joins TRBV2 to TRBJ1-4, with D uncertain. V lost 4 bases to trimming and J lost 3 bases, with 0 bases between them. This CDR3 comprises 11 residues. CDR1 and CDR2 from the germline V gene are SNHLY and FYNNEI. CDR3 protein: CASSANEKLFF. Written as DNA, the CDR3 is TGTGCCAGCAGTGCTAATGAAAAACTGTTTTTT.

This clonotype was counted at least ten times. The V call is TRBV7-2, the J call TRBJ2-4; no clear D. Germline values: CDR1 SGHTA, CDR2 FQGNSA. This CDR3 spans 12 amino acids. Trimming left V 5 bases short and J 6 bases short, with 8 bases between. CDR3 in amino acids: CASSPAVNIQYF. Written as DNA, the CDR3 is TGTGCCAGCAGCCCCGCGGTAAACATTCAGTACTTC.

This clonotype was observed at least ten times. V usage is TRBV20-1 and J usage is TRBJ2-3, with TRBD2 identical over 8 bases. V dropped 6 bases and J dropped 4; count of bases not matched to a gene: 12. Germline loops: CDR1 DFQATT, CDR2 SNEGSKA (reference sequence). The CDR3 contains 15 residues. The CDR3 DNA follows: TGCAGTGCCCCAGTCCGGCGGGGGGCATCAGATACGCAGTATTTT. It translates to CSAPVRRGASDTQYF.

A few counts support this clonotype. The chain uses TRBV7-2 and TRBJ2-7, with 12 bases fitting TRBD2. Losses at the gene ends were 4 bases for V and 3 bases for J; bases not matched to a gene: 1. CDR3 size: 14 residues. Germline V gives CDR1 SGHTA, CDR2 FQGNSA. The CDR3 DNA reads as TGTGCCAGCAGCTCTAGCGGGGGGGACTACGAGCAGTACTTC. The encoded protein is CASSSSGGDYEQYF.